The 32 T cell receptor beta chains listed next were all sequenced from one sample in a study of blood T cell repertoires in COVID-19. The protocol was immunoSEQ multiplex PCR, while the TCRdb copy is restricted to in-frame clones and leaves out a portion. This table holds roughly 370,000 clones, around 87% found once. Sequencing was carried out using PBMCs or T cells enriched from blood (not recorded which). The source of these receptors is a woman aged 50 to 60 who had recovered from COVID-19.

The V call is TRBV7-9, the J call TRBJ2-3, with D unresolved. Trimming took off 4 bases at V and 4 bases at J, with 12 bases between the two ends. This CDR3 comprises 14 residues. CDR1 is SEHNR, CDR2 FQNEAQ, per germline (reference sequence). CDR3 nucleotides: TGTGCCAGCAGCTCGTCAGGCGCCCCAGATACGCAGTATTTT. Translated: CASSSSGAPDTQYF.

The rearrangement links TRBV27 to TRBJ1-1; 7 positions match TRBD1. CDR1 is MNHEY and CDR2 is SMNVEV in the germline V gene (reference sequence). V lost 3 bases and J lost 4; bases outside the gene matches: 5. CDR3 size: 14 residues. CDR3 residues: CASSFRDRATEAFF. The CDR3 nucleotides read TGTGCCAGCAGTTTCCGAGACAGGGCCACTGAAGCTTTCTTT.

The chain has TRBV9 and TRBJ1-2, with D possibly matching TRBD1 (6 bases). This CDR3 is built from 14 residues. Germline V gene lookup returns CDR1 SGDLS and CDR2 YYNGEE. Trimming pared 4 bases from V and 6 bases from J, leaving 16 bases between. The CDR3: CASSSTYRVDGYTF. CDR3 DNA sequence: TGTGCCAGCAGCTCGACCTACAGGGTAGATGGCTACACCTTC.

The rearrangement joins TRBV7-2 to TRBJ2-7; 8 nucleotides agree with TRBD1. V shed 5 bases and J 3 bases; nucleotides not matched to a gene: 9. The CDR3 loop spans 15 amino acids. Germline V gene sequence: CDR1 SGHTA, CDR2 FQGNSA. CDR3: CASSKQRTGIYEQYF. CDR3 sequence (DNA): TGTGCCAGCAGCAAACAGCGGACAGGGATCTACGAGCAGTACTTC.

The chain has TRBV12-3 or TRBV12-4 and TRBJ1-1, with a tentative D call TRBD1 (5 bases). The CDR3 length is 12 residues. V lost 6 bases and J lost 1, with 6 bases in between. The DNA of the CDR3 is TGTGCCAGCAGGGACACGAACACTGAAGCTTTCTTT. Translating it yields CASRDTNTEAFF.

The gene calls are TRBV5-5 and TRBJ1-2; D is possibly TRBD1 (5 bases). V shed 0 bases and J shed 6 bases, with 15 bases lying between them. The CDR3 has 15 residues. Germline V gene sequence: CDR1 SGHKS, CDR2 YYEKEE (reference sequence). The CDR3 bases are TGTGCCAGCAGCTTGGCCTTTGACAGAGTCGATGGCTACACCTTC. It yields the protein CASSLAFDRVDGYTF.

The V gene is TRBV4-1, the J gene TRBJ2-1; D possibly corresponds to TRBD2 (7 bases). The CDR3 loop spans 17 amino acids. The germline V gene encodes CDR1 MGHRA and CDR2 YSYEKL. The V and J ends lost 1 base and 8 bases respectively, with 21 bases between them. CDR3 residues: CASSQGDLGGLGDEQFF. The CDR3 DNA reads TGCGCCAGCAGCCAAGGGGACCTGGGGGGGCTAGGGGATGAGCAGTTCTTC.

This sequence joins TRBV19 and TRBJ2-5; 8 nucleotides agree with TRBD1. The junction had 5 bases not matched to a gene; V was cut back by 4 bases and J by 4 bases. CDR1 and CDR2 from the germline V gene are LNHDA and SQIVND (reference sequence). The CDR3 has 14 amino acids. The CDR3, as DNA: TGTGCCAGTAGTACGTCAGGGGGCTTAGAGACCCAGTACTTC. It translates to CASSTSGGLETQYF. Looking up the rest from reference TRBV19 and TRBJ2-5 gives the full variable domain: DGGITQSPKYLFRKEGQNVTLSCEQNLNHDAMYWYRQDPGQGLRLIYYSQIVNDFQKGDIAEGYSVSREKKESFPLTVTSAQKNPTAFYLCASSTSGGLETQYFGPGTRLLVL.

The V and J genes are TRBV30 and TRBJ1-6; 7 bases are shared with TRBD1. The CDR3 consists of 13 residues. Trimming at V came to 1 base and at J to 8 bases, leaving 2 bases not matched to a gene. CDR1 is GTSNPN, CDR2 SVGIG, per germline (reference sequence). The CDR3 DNA is TGTGCCTGGAGTGAGGGGGCTTATTCACCCCTCCACTTT. It is translated as CAWSEGAYSPLHF.

The gene calls are TRBV5-1 and TRBJ2-4, with 7 bases fitting TRBD1. Germline trimming cut 3 bases from V and 0 bases from J; bases unmatched to any gene: 3. This CDR3 has 15 amino acids. CDR1 and CDR2 (germline): SGHRS, YFSETQ. The CDR3 reads CASSSGTAAKNIQYF. DNA for the CDR3: TGCGCCAGCAGCTCGGGGACAGCAGCCAAAAACATTCAGTACTTC.

This chain uses TRBV5-5 with TRBJ2-7, with TRBD1 identical over 7 bases. The CDR3 length is 14 residues. The V segment lost 2 bases and the J segment 2 bases; nucleotides outside the gene matches: 4. CDR1 is SGHKS and CDR2 is YYEKEE in the germline V gene (reference sequence). The CDR3: CASSFYRGPYEQYF. The CDR3 DNA reads as TGTGCCAGCAGCTTTTATAGGGGGCCCTACGAGCAGTACTTC.

V gene TRBV5-1 combines with J gene TRBJ1-1, with D uncertain. V lost 4 bases, J lost 4 bases, and 11 bases lay in between. Per the germline V gene, CDR1 is SGHRS and CDR2 is YFSETQ. This CDR3 comprises 13 residues. DNA of the CDR3: TGCGCCAGCAGCCCGGTCGGTGTCACTGAAGCTTTCTTT. Translated, it gives CASSPVGVTEAFF.

V usage is TRBV9 and J usage is TRBJ1-2, with D possibly being TRBD1 (5 bases). The CDR3 has 14 amino acids. Germline V CDR1 and CDR2: SGDLS, YYNGEE. Between the trimmed V and J ends, which lost 4 bases and 2 bases, there was a span of 12 bases. The CDR3 bases are TGTGCCAGCAGCCCAACTCAGGGAAACTATGGCTACACCTTC. Translated, it gives CASSPTQGNYGYTF. The full variable domain, its missing parts supplied by reference TRBV9 and TRBJ1-2, is DSGVTQTPKHLITATGQRVTLRCSPRSGDLSVYWYQQSLDQGLQFLIQYYNGEERAKGNILERFSAQQFPDLHSELNLSSLELGDSALYFCASSPTQGNYGYTFGSGTRLTVV.

The V gene is TRBV4-2, the J gene TRBJ2-3, with 14 bases matching TRBD2. This CDR3 is 20 amino acids long. Germline values: CDR1 LGHNA, CDR2 YNFKEQ. Trimming took 2 bases from V and 0 from J; bases not matched to a gene: 10. DNA of the CDR3: TGTGCCAGCAGCCAACCCAACGGGACTAGCGGGGGCCCGAGCACAGATACGCAGTATTTT. Translation gives CASSQPNGTSGGPSTDTQYF.

This chain joins TRBV7-9 and TRBJ1-6, with TRBD1 matching 8 bases. The CDR3 runs 17 residues. Germline CDR1 is SEHNR and CDR2 is FQNEAQ (reference sequence). V shed 3 bases and J 6 bases; nucleotides not matched to a gene: 10. The CDR3 reads CASSFKQGASSNSPLHF. For the CDR3, the DNA is TGTGCCAGCAGCTTCAAGCAGGGGGCTTCGAGTAATTCACCCCTCCACTTT.

V is TRBV30 and J is TRBJ2-3, with a weak D call TRBD2 (5 bases). V shed 0 bases and J shed 2 bases, with 12 bases lying between them. CDR3 length equals 15 residues. Germline CDR1 is GTSNPN and CDR2 is SVGIG (reference sequence). The CDR3 DNA sequence: TGTGCCTGGAGTGTACTTTCGGGATTCACAGATACGCAGTATTTT. Translating it yields CAWSVLSGFTDTQYF.

As regards this clone: Different DNA sequences within this sample yield the same CDR3. V usage is TRBV2 and J usage is TRBJ2-7, with 7 positions matching TRBD1. From germline, CDR1 is SNHLY and CDR2 FYNNEI. The CDR3 is made up of 12 amino acids. Trimming at V came to 6 bases and at J to 3 bases, leaving 2 bases not matched to a gene. CDR3 amino acids: CASSRDSYEQYF. The CDR3, as DNA: TGTGCCAGCAGCCGGGACAGCTACGAGCAGTACTTC.

This clone is a singleton in its sample. The chain employs TRBV7-6 and TRBJ1-1; D unclear. The CDR3 covers 15 residues. The V end lost 1 base, the J end lost 1 base, and 10 bases lay between the germline ends. Germline V lookup: CDR1 SGHVS, CDR2 FNYEAQ. CDR3: CASSLDRVPNTEAFF. Written as DNA, the CDR3 is TGTGCCAGCAGCTTAGATCGGGTCCCGAACACTGAAGCTTTCTTT. The whole variable domain, filled in from reference TRBV7-6 and TRBJ1-1, reads GAGVSQSPRYKVTKRGQDVALRCDPISGHVSLYWYRQALGQGPEFLTYFNYEAQQDKSGLPNDRFSAERPEGSISTLTIQRTEQRDSAMYRCASSLDRVPNTEAFFGQGTRLTVV.

The chain recombines TRBV6-5 with TRBJ1-1; D is undetermined. The CDR3 contains 15 residues. Per the germline V gene, CDR1 is MNHEY and CDR2 is SVGAGI. V lost 0 bases and J 2 bases, leaving 10 bases between the germline ends. The CDR3 DNA is TGTGCCAGCAGTTACTCGAGGTCCGGTAACACTGAAGCTTTCTTT. Its protein is CASSYSRSGNTEAFF.

This chain links TRBV6-2 or TRBV6-3 with TRBJ1-5; no reliable D call. The CDR3 sequence is 14 residues long. CDR1 and CDR2 from the germline V gene are MNHEY and SVGEGT. V lost 4 bases and J 2 bases, leaving 9 bases between the germline ends. The CDR3 sequence is CASSFSTRNQPQHF. The CDR3 nucleotides are TGTGCCAGCAGTTTTTCGACACGCAATCAGCCCCAGCATTTT.

This chain links TRBV14 with TRBJ1-3; 10 nucleotides agree with TRBD1. This CDR3 region has 16 residues. The V segment lost 4 bases and the J segment 0 bases; nucleotides outside the gene matches: 3. Germline loops: CDR1 SGHDN, CDR2 FVKESK. CDR3 nucleotides: TGTGCCAGCAGCCTTGGGACAGGGGCCTCTGGAAACACCATATATTTT. Its translation: CASSLGTGASGNTIYF.

The chain recombines TRBV10-3 with TRBJ2-5; D is unresolved. CDR1 and CDR2 from the germline V gene are ENHRY and SYGVKD. This CDR3 region has 13 residues. V shed 3 bases and J shed 1 base, with 6 bases lying between them. CDR3 bases: TGTGCCATCAGTGACCTAGTCCAAGAGACCCAGTACTTC. Encoded protein: CAISDLVQETQYF.

This clone was counted only a few times. The chain has TRBV6-1 and TRBJ1-5; D is possibly TRBD1 (5 bases). This CDR3 is 18 amino acids long. Per germline, CDR1 MNHNS and CDR2 SASEGT. Trimming left V 0 bases short and J 7 bases short, with 22 bases between. The CDR3 loop reads CASSEAGPGRQGVQPQHF. For the CDR3, the DNA is TGTGCCAGCAGTGAAGCTGGCCCCGGCCGACAAGGGGTACAGCCCCAGCATTTT.

The chain uses TRBV10-3 and TRBJ2-1; 8 bases line up with TRBD2. Trimming at V came to 5 bases and at J to 2 bases, leaving 2 bases not matched to a gene. CDR1 ENHRY and CDR2 SYGVKD come from the germline V gene. CDR3 length: 14 amino acids. The CDR3 region has the DNA TGTGCCATCAGTTCCGGGGGGGCCTACAATGAGCAGTTCTTC. This translates into CAISSGGAYNEQFF.

This chain uses TRBV19 with TRBJ2-1, with D perhaps matching TRBD1 (5 bases). The CDR3 is 16 amino acids. Trimming pared 6 bases from V and 0 bases from J, leaving 15 bases between. The V gene's germline CDR1 is LNHDA and CDR2 SQIVND (reference sequence). The CDR3 spells CASSPLGDSSYNEQFF. The CDR3 DNA is TGTGCCAGTAGCCCCCTAGGTGACAGCTCCTACAATGAGCAGTTCTTC.

The chain employs TRBV7-2 and TRBJ2-7; the D gene is possibly TRBD1 (5 bases). Germline V CDR1 and CDR2: SGHTA, FQGNSA. The CDR3 spans 16 residues. V dropped 0 bases and J dropped 4 bases, with 16 bases sitting between them. The CDR3 loop is CASSLASGQGRYEQYF. The CDR3 DNA sequence: TGTGCCAGCAGCTTAGCGTCTGGGCAGGGTCGGTACGAGCAGTACTTC.

The rearrangement joins TRBV2 to TRBJ1-1; D remains ambiguous. The CDR3 has 14 amino acids. The germline V and J ends were trimmed by 3 bases and 6 bases, with 14 bases remaining between them. Germline-derived CDR1 and CDR2 are SNHLY and FYNNEI. The CDR3 sequence is CASSETGGMPEAFF. In DNA form, the CDR3 reads TGTGCCAGCAGTGAGACGGGAGGTATGCCTGAAGCTTTCTTT.

The chain uses TRBV24-1 and TRBJ1-5, with D perhaps matching TRBD1 (5 bases). Trimming shortened V by 4 bases and J by 3 bases, and 15 bases separated the two germline ends. The CDR3 covers 16 residues. Germline CDR1 KGHDR, CDR2 SFDVKD. This CDR3 reads CATSERGRLTNQPQHF. CDR3 nucleotides: TGTGCCACCAGTGAAAGGGGCCGCCTTACCAATCAGCCCCAGCATTTT.

This sequence joins TRBV11-2 and TRBJ2-7; 7 nucleotides match TRBD2. This CDR3 comprises 14 residues. With V trimmed by 8 bases and J by 2 bases, 9 bases remained unmatched. Germline assignment: CDR1 SGHAT and CDR2 FQNNGV. The CDR3 coding sequence is TGTGCCAGCTCCCCAGCGGGGAGTACCTACGAGCAGTACTTC. The encoded protein is CASSPAGSTYEQYF.

J is TRBJ2-2 and V is TRBV6-2 or TRBV6-3; D remains ambiguous. Germline CDR1 is MNHEY and CDR2 is SVGEGT. There are 11 residues in the CDR3. V was clipped by 2 bases and J by 8 bases, with 3 bases between them. As DNA, the CDR3 is TGTGCCAGCAGTTACGCGGGGGAGCTGTTTTTT. Translating gives CASSYAGELFF.

The chain recombines TRBV11-2 with TRBJ2-1, with a possible D match to TRBD1 (6 bases). V dropped 5 bases and J dropped 4 bases, with 9 bases sitting between them. Per germline, CDR1 SGHAT and CDR2 FQNNGV. The CDR3 is 13 residues long. The CDR3 reads CASSQDSYNEQFF. The CDR3 bases are TGTGCCAGCAGCCAGGACAGTTACAATGAGCAGTTCTTC.

This rearrangement joins TRBV5-1 to TRBJ2-3; 10 bases fit TRBD1. This CDR3 contains 16 residues. Germline CDR1 is SGHRS and CDR2 is YFSETQ. With V trimmed by 4 bases and J by 1 base, 6 bases remained unmatched. The CDR3 nucleotides are TGCGCCAGCAGCCAGGGACAGGGGTCACGCACAGATACGCAGTATTTT. It encodes CASSQGQGSRTDTQYF.